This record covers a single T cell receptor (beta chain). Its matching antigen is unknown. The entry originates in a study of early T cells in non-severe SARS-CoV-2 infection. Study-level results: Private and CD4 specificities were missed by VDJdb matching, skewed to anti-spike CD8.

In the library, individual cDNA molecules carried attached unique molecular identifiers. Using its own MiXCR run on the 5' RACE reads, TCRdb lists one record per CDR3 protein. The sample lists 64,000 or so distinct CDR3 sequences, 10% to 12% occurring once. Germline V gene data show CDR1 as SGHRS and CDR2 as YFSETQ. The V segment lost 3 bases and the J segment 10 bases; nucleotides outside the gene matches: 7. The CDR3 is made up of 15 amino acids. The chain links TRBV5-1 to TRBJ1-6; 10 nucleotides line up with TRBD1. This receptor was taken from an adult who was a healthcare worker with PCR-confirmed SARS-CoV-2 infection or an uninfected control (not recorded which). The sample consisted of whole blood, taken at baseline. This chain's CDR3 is CASSYGDRGGSPLHF. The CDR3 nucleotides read TGCGCCAGCAGCTACGGGGACAGGGGAGGATCACCCCTCCACTTT.